The clone carrying this T cell receptor (beta chain) was seen a handful of times. Its antigen is not identified. These data belong to a study of T cell repertoires in cytomegalovirus infection. Study-level findings and limits: HLA-C-restricted CMV-specific TCR beta clonotypes prevailed in the ex vivo response.

TCRdb re-called the reads through MiXCR, storing one row per CDR3 protein. The sample comprises some 130,000 distinct CDR3 sequences, approximately 24% of which are singletons, and 34% rests with the top ten. The CDR3 spans 15 residues. Germline trimming cut 0 bases from V and 6 bases from J; bases unmatched to any gene: 6. Germline V gene lookup returns CDR1 SGHAT and CDR2 FQNNGV. Sequenced input: PBMCs, sequenced either directly or after in vitro stimulation (not recorded which). V usage is TRBV11-2 and J usage is TRBJ2-3; 7 bases fit TRBD2. The clonotype originates from a human donor in good health (CMV status not recorded). Some clones in this sample may be carry-over from other donors' samples. CDR3 bases: TGTGCCAGCAGCTTAGAGGCGGGAGATGCGGATACGCAGTATTTT. It is translated as CASSLEAGDADTQYF.